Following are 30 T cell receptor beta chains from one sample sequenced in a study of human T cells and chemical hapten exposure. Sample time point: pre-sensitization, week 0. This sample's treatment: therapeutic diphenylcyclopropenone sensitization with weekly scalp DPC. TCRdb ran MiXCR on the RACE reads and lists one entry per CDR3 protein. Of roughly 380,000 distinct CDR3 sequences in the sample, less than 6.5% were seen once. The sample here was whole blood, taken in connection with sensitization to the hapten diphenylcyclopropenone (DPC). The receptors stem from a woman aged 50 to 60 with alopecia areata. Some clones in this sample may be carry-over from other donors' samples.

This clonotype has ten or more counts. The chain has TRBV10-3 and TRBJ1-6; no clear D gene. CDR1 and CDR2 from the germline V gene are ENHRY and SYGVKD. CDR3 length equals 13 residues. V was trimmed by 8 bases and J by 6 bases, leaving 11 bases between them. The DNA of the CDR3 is TGTGCCATCTCGGACGGTTTTAATTCACCCCTCCACTTT. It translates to CAISDGFNSPLHF.

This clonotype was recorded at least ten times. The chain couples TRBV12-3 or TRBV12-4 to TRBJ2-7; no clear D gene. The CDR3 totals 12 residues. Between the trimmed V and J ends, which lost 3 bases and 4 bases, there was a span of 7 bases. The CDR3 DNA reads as TGTGCCAGCAGTTTTTCCGGTTACGAGCAGTACTTC. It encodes CASSFSGYEQYF.

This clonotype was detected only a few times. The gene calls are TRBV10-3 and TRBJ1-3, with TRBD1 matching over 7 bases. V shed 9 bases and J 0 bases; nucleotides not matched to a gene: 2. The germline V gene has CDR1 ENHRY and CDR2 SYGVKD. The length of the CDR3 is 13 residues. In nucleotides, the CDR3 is TGTGCCATGGGACAGAGCTCTGGAAACACCATATATTTT. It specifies CAMGQSSGNTIYF.

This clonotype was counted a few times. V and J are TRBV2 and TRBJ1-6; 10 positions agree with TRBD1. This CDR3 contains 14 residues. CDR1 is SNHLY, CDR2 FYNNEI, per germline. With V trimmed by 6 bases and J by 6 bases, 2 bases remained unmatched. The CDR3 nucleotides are TGTGCCAGCAGGGGACAGGGGTTTAATTCACCCCTCCACTTT. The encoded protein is CASRGQGFNSPLHF.

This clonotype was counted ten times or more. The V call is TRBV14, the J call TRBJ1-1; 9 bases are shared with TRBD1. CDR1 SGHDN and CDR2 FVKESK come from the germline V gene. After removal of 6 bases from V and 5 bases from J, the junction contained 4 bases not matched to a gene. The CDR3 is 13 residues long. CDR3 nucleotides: TGTGCCAGCAGACTACAGGGGGCGACTGAAGCTTTCTTT. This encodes CASRLQGATEAFF.

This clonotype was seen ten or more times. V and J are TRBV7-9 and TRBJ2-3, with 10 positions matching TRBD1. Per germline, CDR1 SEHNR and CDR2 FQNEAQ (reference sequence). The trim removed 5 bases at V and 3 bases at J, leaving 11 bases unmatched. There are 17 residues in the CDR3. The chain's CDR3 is CASSPGQGGSSTDTQYF. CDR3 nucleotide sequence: TGTGCCAGCAGCCCAGGACAGGGGGGGAGTAGTACAGATACGCAGTATTTT.

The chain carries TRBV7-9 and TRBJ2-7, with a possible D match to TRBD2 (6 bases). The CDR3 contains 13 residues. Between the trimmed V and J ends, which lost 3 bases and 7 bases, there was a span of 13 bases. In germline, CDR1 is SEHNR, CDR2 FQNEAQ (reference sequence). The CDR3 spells CASSFPRAGEQYF. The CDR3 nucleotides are TGTGCCAGCAGCTTTCCAAGGGCGGGGGAGCAGTACTTC.

In nucleotides, the CDR3 is TGTGCCAGCAGTCCTCAACTTGTCCCCGGGGAGCTGTTTTTT. As protein: CASSPQLVPGELFF. The chain joins TRBV12-3 or TRBV12-4 to TRBJ2-2; D unclear. The CDR3 covers 14 residues. Trimming cost V 5 bases and J 6 bases, with 13 bases left between them.

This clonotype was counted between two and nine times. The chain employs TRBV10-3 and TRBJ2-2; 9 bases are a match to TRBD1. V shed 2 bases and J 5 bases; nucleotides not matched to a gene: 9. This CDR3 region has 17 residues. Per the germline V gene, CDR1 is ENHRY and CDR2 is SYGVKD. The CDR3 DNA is TGTGCCATCAGTGAGGATACAGGGGGCTTCGGTACCGGGGAGCTGTTTTTT. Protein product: CAISEDTGGFGTGELFF.

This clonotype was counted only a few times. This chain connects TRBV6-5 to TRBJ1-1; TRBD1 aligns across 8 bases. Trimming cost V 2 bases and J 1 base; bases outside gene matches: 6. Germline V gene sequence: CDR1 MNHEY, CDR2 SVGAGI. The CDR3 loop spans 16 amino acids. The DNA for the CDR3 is TGTGCCAGCAGTTACGGGACAGGCCTTAAGAACACTGAAGCTTTCTTT. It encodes CASSYGTGLKNTEAFF.

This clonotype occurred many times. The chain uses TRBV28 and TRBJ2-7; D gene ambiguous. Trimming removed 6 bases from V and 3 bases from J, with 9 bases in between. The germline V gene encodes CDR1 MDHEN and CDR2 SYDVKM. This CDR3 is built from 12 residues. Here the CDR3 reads CASSLSRYEQYF. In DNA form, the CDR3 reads TGTGCCAGCAGCCTTTCCCGCTACGAGCAGTACTTC.

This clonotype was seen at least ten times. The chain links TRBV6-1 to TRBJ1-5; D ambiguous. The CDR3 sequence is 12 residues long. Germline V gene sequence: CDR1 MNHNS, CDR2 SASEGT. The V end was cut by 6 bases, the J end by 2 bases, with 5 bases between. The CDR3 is CASRDGNQPQHF. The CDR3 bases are TGTGCCAGCAGGGATGGCAATCAGCCCCAGCATTTT.

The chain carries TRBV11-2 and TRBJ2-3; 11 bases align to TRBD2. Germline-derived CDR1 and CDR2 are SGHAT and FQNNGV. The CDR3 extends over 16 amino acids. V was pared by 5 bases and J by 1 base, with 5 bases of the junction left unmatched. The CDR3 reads CASSPRLAGRTDTQYF. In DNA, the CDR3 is TGTGCCAGCAGCCCGCGACTAGCGGGACGCACAGATACGCAGTATTTT.

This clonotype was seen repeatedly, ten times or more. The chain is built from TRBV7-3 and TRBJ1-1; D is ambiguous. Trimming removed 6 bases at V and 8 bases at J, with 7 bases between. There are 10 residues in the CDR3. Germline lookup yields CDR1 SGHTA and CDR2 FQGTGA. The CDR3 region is CASRPREAFF. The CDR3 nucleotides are TGTGCCAGCAGACCTCGCGAAGCTTTCTTT.

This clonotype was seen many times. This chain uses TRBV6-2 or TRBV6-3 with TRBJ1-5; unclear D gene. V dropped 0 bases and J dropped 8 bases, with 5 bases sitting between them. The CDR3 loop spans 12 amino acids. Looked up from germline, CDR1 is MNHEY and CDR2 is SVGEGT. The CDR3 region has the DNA TGTGCCAGCAGTTACTCATCGGAGCCCCAGCATTTT. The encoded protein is CASSYSSEPQHF.

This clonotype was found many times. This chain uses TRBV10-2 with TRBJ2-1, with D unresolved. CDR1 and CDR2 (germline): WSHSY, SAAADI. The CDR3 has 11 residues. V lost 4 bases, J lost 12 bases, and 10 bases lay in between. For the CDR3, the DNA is TGCGCCAGCAGTGCCCCTCACTGGCAGTTCTTC. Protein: CASSAPHWQFF.

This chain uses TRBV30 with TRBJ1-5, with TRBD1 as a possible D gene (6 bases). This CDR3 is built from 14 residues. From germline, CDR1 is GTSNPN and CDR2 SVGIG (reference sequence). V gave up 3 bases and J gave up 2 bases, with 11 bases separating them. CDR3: CAWREQGGNQPQHF. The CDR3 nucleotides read TGTGCCTGGAGGGAACAGGGCGGCAATCAGCCCCAGCATTTT.

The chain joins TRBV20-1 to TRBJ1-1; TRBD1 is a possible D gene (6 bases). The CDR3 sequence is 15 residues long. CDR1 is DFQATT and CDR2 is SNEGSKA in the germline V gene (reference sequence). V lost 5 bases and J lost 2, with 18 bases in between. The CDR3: CSASGYRETNTEAFF. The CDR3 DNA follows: TGCAGTGCTTCTGGCTACAGGGAAACTAACACTGAAGCTTTCTTT.

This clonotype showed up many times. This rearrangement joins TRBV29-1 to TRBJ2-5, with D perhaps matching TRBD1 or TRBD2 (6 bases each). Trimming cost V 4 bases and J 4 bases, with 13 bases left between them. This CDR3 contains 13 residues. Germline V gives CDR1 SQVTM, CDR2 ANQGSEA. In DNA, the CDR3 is TGCAGCGTTGGCCAGGGGACTGGAGAGACCCAGTACTTC. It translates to CSVGQGTGETQYF.

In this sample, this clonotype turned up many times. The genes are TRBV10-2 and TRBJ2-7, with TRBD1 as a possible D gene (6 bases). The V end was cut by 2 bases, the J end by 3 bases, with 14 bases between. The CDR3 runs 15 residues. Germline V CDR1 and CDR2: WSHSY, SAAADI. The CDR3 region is CASSELGGLFYEQYF. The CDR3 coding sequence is TGCGCCAGCAGTGAGCTTGGGGGCCTCTTCTACGAGCAGTACTTC.

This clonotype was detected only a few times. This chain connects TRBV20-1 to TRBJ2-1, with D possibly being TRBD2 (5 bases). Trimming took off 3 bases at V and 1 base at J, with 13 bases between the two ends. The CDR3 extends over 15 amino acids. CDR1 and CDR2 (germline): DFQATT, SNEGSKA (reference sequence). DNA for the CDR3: TGCAGTGCTAGCGGTGGGAGAGGGTCCTACAATGAGCAGTTCTTC. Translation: CSASGGRGSYNEQFF.

CDR3 region: CASSLGDRPYNEQFF. DNA of the CDR3: TGCGCCAGCAGCCTGGGGGACAGACCCTACAATGAGCAGTTCTTC. The V gene is TRBV5-1, the J gene TRBJ2-1; 7 positions match TRBD1. CDR3 length: 15 residues. CDR1 SGHRS and CDR2 YFSETQ come from the germline V gene. Unmatched junction bases numbered 6, after V lost 4 bases and J lost 2 bases.

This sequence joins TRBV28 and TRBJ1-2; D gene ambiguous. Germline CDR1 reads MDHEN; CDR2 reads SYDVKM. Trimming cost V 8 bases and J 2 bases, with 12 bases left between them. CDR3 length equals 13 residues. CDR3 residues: CASRAGLNYGYTF. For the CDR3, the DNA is TGTGCCAGCCGGGCAGGCCTCAACTATGGCTACACCTTC.

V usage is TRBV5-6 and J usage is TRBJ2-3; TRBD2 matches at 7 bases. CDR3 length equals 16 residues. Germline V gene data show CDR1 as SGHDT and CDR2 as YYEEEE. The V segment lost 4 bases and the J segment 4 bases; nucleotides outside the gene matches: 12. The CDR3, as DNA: TGTGCCAGCAGCCGGGAAATGGCGGGAGCGGCAGATACGCAGTATTTT. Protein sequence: CASSREMAGAADTQYF.

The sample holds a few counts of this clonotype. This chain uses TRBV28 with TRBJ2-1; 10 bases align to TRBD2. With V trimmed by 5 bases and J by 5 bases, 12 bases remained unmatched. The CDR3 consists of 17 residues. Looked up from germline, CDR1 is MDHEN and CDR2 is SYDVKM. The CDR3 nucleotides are TGTGCCAGCAGTCCCACCCTAGCGGGAGCTCTAAACAATGAGCAGTTCTTC. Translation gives CASSPTLAGALNNEQFF.

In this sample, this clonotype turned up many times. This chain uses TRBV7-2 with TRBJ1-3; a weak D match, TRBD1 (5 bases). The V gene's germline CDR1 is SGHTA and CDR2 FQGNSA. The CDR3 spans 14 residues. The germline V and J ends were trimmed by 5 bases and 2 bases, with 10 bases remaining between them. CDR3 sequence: CASSEDTAGNTIYF. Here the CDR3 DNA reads TGTGCCAGCAGCGAGGACACCGCTGGAAACACCATATATTTT.

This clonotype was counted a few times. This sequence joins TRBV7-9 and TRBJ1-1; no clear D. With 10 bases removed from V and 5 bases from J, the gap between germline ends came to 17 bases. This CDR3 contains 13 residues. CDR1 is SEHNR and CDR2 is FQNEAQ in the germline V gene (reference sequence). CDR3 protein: CATSGVGRTEAFF. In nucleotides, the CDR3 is TGTGCCACCAGTGGGGTAGGGAGAACTGAAGCTTTCTTT.

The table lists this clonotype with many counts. The chain's CDR3 is CASRRQGSGELFF. The CDR3 region has the DNA TGTGCCAGCAGGCGACAGGGCTCCGGGGAGCTGTTTTTT. The chain employs TRBV3-1 and TRBJ2-2, with 7 nucleotides matching TRBD1. V gave up 6 bases and J gave up 6 bases; unmatched junction bases: 4. Germline CDR1 reads LGHDT; CDR2 reads YNNKEL (reference sequence). This CDR3 contains 13 residues.

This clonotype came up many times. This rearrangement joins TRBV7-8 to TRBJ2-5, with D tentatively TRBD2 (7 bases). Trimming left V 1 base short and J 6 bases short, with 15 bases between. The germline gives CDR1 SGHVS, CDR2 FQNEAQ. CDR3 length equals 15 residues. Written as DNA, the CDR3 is TGTGCCAGCAGCTTAGAAGGGGGGGCCGCGAAGACCCAGTACTTC. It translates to CASSLEGGAAKTQYF.

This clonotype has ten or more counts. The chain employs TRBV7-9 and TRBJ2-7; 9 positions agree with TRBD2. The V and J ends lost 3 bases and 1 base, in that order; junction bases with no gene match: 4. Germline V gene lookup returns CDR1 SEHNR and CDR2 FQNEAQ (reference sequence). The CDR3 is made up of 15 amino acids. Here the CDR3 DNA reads TGTGCCAGCAGCTTTCCTCTAGCGGGGTCCTACGAGCAGTACTTC. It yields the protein CASSFPLAGSYEQYF.